These T cell receptor beta chains were read from a single sample in a study of T cells in Graves' hyperthyroidism and ophthalmopathy. TCRdb ran MiXCR on the multiplex PCR reads and lists one entry per CDR3 protein. The data show about 350,000 distinct CDR3 sequences, about 15% seen once. The specimen sequenced was blood. These receptors were obtained from a woman in her thirties with Graves' hyperthyroidism. CDR3s include the opening cysteine and the closing phenylalanine or tryptophan. The D gene is left open where the match is weak. Size tells how often a clone was seen (once, few, many) or the class of an expanded clone, and some rows leave it out.

D gene: TRBD1
J gene: TRBJ2-3
V gene: TRBV10-3
clone size: NA
CDR3 DNA: TGTGCCATCAGTGACCAACAGGGACAGGGGATCACAGATACGCAGTATTTT
CDR3 protein: CAISDQQGQGITDTQYF

D gene: NA
J gene: TRBJ1-5
V gene: TRBV7-8
clone size: few
CDR3 DNA: TGTGCCAGCAGCTTAGGTGGAGTTTCCCCAAAGAATCAGCCCCAGCATTTT
CDR3 protein: CASSLGGVSPKNQPQHF

D gene: NA
J gene: TRBJ2-7
V gene: TRBV28
clone size: NA
CDR3 DNA: TGTGCCAGCAGCCATCAGGGTGCCTACGAGCAGTACTTC
CDR3 protein: CASSHQGAYEQYF

D gene: NA
J gene: TRBJ2-1
V gene: TRBV28
clone size: many
CDR3 DNA: TGTGCCAGCAGTTTGGGTAGCTCCACTTACAATGAGCAGTTCTTC
CDR3 protein: CASSLGSSTYNEQFF

D gene: TRBD2
J gene: TRBJ2-1
V gene: TRBV5-8
clone size: few
CDR3 DNA: TGTGCCAGCAGCACCGGACTAGCGGGAGATAGGGCGGAGCAGTTCTTC
CDR3 protein: CASSTGLAGDRAEQFF

D gene: NA
J gene: TRBJ2-2
V gene: TRBV7-9
clone size: NA
CDR3 DNA: TGTGCCAGCAGCCCACCTGGGGGGCGCGGCACCGGGGAGCTGTTTTTT
CDR3 protein: CASSPPGGRGTGELFF

D gene: TRBD1
J gene: TRBJ1-6
V gene: TRBV18
clone size: NA
CDR3 DNA: TGTGCCAGCTCACCGGACAGGGGAGGGGTTAGTTCACCCCTCCACTTT
CDR3 protein: CASSPDRGGVSSPLHF

D gene: NA
J gene: TRBJ1-4
V gene: TRBV19
clone size: NA
CDR3 DNA: TGTGCCAGTAGTGCGAATCCCCTCCAGCGGAATGAAAAACTGTTTTTT
CDR3 protein: CASSANPLQRNEKLFF

D gene: NA
J gene: TRBJ2-7
V gene: TRBV12-3/TRBV12-4
clone size: many
CDR3 DNA: TGTGCCAGCAGCCCCTGGGGGCAGCGCGCCTACGAGCAGTACTTC
CDR3 protein: CASSPWGQRAYEQYF

D gene: NA
J gene: TRBJ1-5
V gene: TRBV14
clone size: few
CDR3 DNA: TGTGCCAGCAGCCCCCTCTCGACGGCGCCCCAGCATTTT
CDR3 protein: CASSPLSTAPQHF

D gene: NA
J gene: TRBJ1-3
V gene: TRBV20-1
clone size: NA
CDR3 DNA: TGCAGTGCTAGAGATCTCAGAAACACCATATATTTT
CDR3 protein: CSARDLRNTIYF

D gene: NA
J gene: TRBJ2-7
V gene: TRBV7-2
clone size: many
CDR3 DNA: TGTGCCAGCAGCACCAACTACGAGCAGTACTTC
CDR3 protein: CASSTNYEQYF

D gene: NA
J gene: TRBJ1-6
V gene: TRBV7-2
clone size: many
CDR3 DNA: TGTGCCAGCAGCTTCAGGGGTGGAGAAAATTCACCCCTCCACTTT
CDR3 protein: CASSFRGGENSPLHF

D gene: NA
J gene: TRBJ2-3
V gene: TRBV4-2
clone size: few
CDR3 DNA: TGTGCCAGCAGCCAAGATTCTACGCAGTATTTT
CDR3 protein: CASSQDSTQYF

D gene: NA
J gene: TRBJ2-3
V gene: TRBV12-3/TRBV12-4
clone size: many
CDR3 DNA: TGTGCCAGCAGTTTAGCGCGGACGCTTAGGAGCACAGATACGCAGTATTTT
CDR3 protein: CASSLARTLRSTDTQYF